Detailed here is one T cell receptor (beta chain). The sequenced fragment ends 3 residues before the CDR3 boundary, so the rest is inferred from the germline J gene. The table came from immunoSEQ multiplex PCR; TCRdb's copy has only in-frame clones and leaves some out. The sample has under 40,000 clones. These data come from a study of Tregs in tolerant kidney transplant recipients. The ends lost 4 bases at V and 7 bases at J; junction bases unmatched: 13. Germline loops: CDR1 KGHSY, CDR2 FQNENV. This CDR3 is built from 17 residues. The chain is built from TRBV16 and TRBJ1-6, with TRBD1 identical over 7 bases. The receptor's source is a human donor who received a combined kidney and bone marrow transplant. Here the sequenced sample was CD8+ T cells from blood, taken before the transplant. This CDR3 reads CASSLSPPGQINSPLHF. The sequenced CDR3 bases are TGTGCCAGCAGCCTGAGCCCACCGGGACAGATAAATTCACCC.